This TCR beta chain was documented in a study of cytotoxic CD8 clonotypes in ibrutinib-treated CLL. This table comes from immunoSEQ multiplex PCR, and its TCRdb copy is limited to in-frame clones, with some not included. The data contain almost 250,000 clones, 60% to 75% of them singletons. The sample was PBMCs, taken after 24 months of ibrutinib treatment. The origin of this receptor is a human donor with chronic lymphocytic leukemia.

The DNA of the CDR3 is TGCAGCGTTGAAGCGGGGGGCCGTCAGCATTTT. This encodes CSVEAGGRQHF. This chain connects TRBV29-1 to TRBJ1-5, with a tentative D call TRBD1 (6 bases). This CDR3 is 11 amino acids long. V lost 1 base, J lost 13 bases, and 11 bases lay in between. CDR1 SQVTM and CDR2 ANQGSEA come from the germline V gene.